Reported below is one T cell receptor beta chain. Its recognized antigen is unknown. Qualities for individual bases were not recorded, and no much larger clone is one base off. Separate from the approximately 700-subject first cohort, the validation cohort of over 90 subjects was the group to which the donors belonged. Library prep was done by the immunoSEQ multiplex PCR assay. Per the original workflow: A statistical classification framework was built to diagnose cytomegalovirus status from the catalog of TCR beta chain sequences. This immuneACCESS table, as held by TCRdb, lists in-frame sequences with V and J called but not all clones. Of the missing ones, under half trace to an unresolved V gene in checked studies; the others have no known cause. D and trimming were read from the DNA, whereas the V and J calls and clone size are those reported in that table. In all, the sample holds 100,000 to 150,000 clones, and approximately 92% of those were seen once. The top ten clonotypes cover approximately 1.2% of the sample.

The data were obtained in a study of cytomegalovirus exposure and HLA in healthy donors (dated by TCRdb to 2016 to 2017). About the investigation overall: A later analysis indicated that the 120 validation repertoires were generated on the platform also employed for the approximately 700 repertoires of the first cohort. The study was designed to test whether signatures of past pathogen exposure could be identified by cataloging public T cell receptors. To predict cytomegalovirus infection status, the study brought together high-throughput TCR immunosequencing, statistical association of individual TCRs with disease status, and machine learning. A separate validation cohort of more than 100 different subjects was used in addition to the approximately 640-subject first cohort. The paper's findings and limits, for the study overall: While some public TCRs were present in many individuals, most TCR sequences turned up only very rarely across donors. In a later analysis, TCRs clustered in the first cohort were found to also tend to co-occur in the 110 or so validation repertoires, with 90% to 95% of cluster scores above 0. In vitro tests confirmed that a few of the cytomegalovirus-associated TCR beta chains recognize cytomegalovirus antigens. It was suggested by the authors that the approach could potentially be generalized to other disease states and immunological phenotypes. A later analysis lacked HLA typing for the validation cohort, so it scored co-occurrence in that cohort across all 120 repertoires. A total of roughly 160 TCR beta chains were listed by the study as associated with cytomegalovirus. In both the original and validation cohorts, the classifier was reported to diagnose cytomegalovirus status with high specificity and sensitivity.

CDR3 length: 14 amino acids, cysteine to phenylalanine. Just CDR3 DNA is preserved here, 42 bases in frame from base 1. Trimming costs V 6 bases and J 1 base, and their ends lie 13 bases apart. The CDR1 and CDR2 encoded by the germline V gene are SGHRS and YFSETQ. Rearrangement joined TRBV5-1 to TRBJ1-1, with a tentative D gene TRBD1 over 6 matching bases. This TCR was sampled from a woman under 30 in good health and CMV-seronegative. Source material: PBMCs. The DNA sequence is given as TGCGCCAGCACTCCCGGGGACACGAACACTGAAGCTTTCTTT. Its protein reads: CASTPGDTNTEAFF.